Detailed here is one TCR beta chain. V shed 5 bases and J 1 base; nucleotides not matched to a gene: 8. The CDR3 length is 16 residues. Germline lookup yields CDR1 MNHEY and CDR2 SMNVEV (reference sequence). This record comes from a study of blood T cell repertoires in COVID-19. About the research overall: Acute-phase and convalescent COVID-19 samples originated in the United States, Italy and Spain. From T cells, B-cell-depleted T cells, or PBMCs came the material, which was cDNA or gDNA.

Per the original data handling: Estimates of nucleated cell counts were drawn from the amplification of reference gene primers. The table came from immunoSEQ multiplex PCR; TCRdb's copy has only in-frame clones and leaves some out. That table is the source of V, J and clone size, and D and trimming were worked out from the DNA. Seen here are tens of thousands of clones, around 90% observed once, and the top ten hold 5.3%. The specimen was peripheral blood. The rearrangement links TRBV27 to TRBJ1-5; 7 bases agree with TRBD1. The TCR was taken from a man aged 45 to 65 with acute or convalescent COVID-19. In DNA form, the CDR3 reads TGTGCCAGCAGTGCGATCACAGGGGTCAGCAATCAGCCCCAGCATTTT. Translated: CASSAITGVSNQPQHF.